The T cell receptor (beta chain) described here comes from a study of T-cell memory formation after mild COVID-19. Study-wide background: The TCR clusters were mostly specific to one donor.

The authors produced TCR alpha and TCR beta cDNA libraries with sample barcodes and UMIs by 5'RACE using constant-segment primers. Each CDR3 protein gets one entry after TCRdb re-called the 5' RACE reads with MiXCR. The sample lists 350,000 to 500,000 distinct CDR3 sequences; under 20% were seen once. This clonotype was found a few times. This TCR was sampled from a man younger than 35 who had mild COVID-19 (a few samples of this study predate the infection). Cell type and time point are not known. The sequenced material came from PBMCs or a T cell subset sorted from them (not recorded which).

CDR3 sequence reads: CSASGNYDYGYTF. The CDR3 nucleotides read TGCAGTGCCTCAGGGAATTACGACTATGGCTACACCTTC. The chain links TRBV20-1 to TRBJ1-2; D is perhaps TRBD1 (5 bases). V dropped 6 bases and J dropped 3 bases, with 14 bases sitting between them. Germline CDR1 reads DFQATT; CDR2 reads SNEGSKA (reference sequence). CDR3 length equals 13 residues.